This TCR beta chain was found in a study of shared clonotypes between healthy human individuals. About the study: The composition of the donors was a couple of women and a few men aged 18 to 49. Used for every donor were three CD4 naive, three CD4 memory, two CD8 naive and one CD8 memory plate.

This clone was observed a single time. V gave up 6 bases and J gave up 0 bases; unmatched junction bases: 3. Per germline, CDR1 SGHNT and CDR2 YYREEE (reference sequence). This CDR3 has 13 amino acids. Sequenced by immunoSEQ multiplex PCR; TCRdb stores in-frame clones only, minus some. Of around 1,000,000 clones listed, roughly 77% are singletons. Researchers partitioned CD4+ cells into CD45RA+ naive and CD45RA-negative memory subsets. The sequence derives from a man aged 18 to 29 in good health. Some clones in this sample may be carry-over from other donors' samples. The V and J genes are TRBV5-4 and TRBJ2-7, with TRBD1 identical over 7 bases. The sample was memory CD4+ T cells from PBMCs. The subset is: CD45RA-negative fraction. The chain's CDR3 is CASTGTDSYEQYF. In DNA form, the CDR3 reads TGTGCCAGCACCGGGACAGACTCCTACGAGCAGTACTTC. Full variable domain (remainder filled in from reference TRBV5-4 and TRBJ2-7): ETGVTQSPTHLIKTRGQQVTLRCSSQSGHNTVSWYQQALGQGPQFIFQYYREEENGRGNFPPRFSGLQFPNYSSELNVNALELDDSALYLCASTGTDSYEQYFGPGTRLTVT.